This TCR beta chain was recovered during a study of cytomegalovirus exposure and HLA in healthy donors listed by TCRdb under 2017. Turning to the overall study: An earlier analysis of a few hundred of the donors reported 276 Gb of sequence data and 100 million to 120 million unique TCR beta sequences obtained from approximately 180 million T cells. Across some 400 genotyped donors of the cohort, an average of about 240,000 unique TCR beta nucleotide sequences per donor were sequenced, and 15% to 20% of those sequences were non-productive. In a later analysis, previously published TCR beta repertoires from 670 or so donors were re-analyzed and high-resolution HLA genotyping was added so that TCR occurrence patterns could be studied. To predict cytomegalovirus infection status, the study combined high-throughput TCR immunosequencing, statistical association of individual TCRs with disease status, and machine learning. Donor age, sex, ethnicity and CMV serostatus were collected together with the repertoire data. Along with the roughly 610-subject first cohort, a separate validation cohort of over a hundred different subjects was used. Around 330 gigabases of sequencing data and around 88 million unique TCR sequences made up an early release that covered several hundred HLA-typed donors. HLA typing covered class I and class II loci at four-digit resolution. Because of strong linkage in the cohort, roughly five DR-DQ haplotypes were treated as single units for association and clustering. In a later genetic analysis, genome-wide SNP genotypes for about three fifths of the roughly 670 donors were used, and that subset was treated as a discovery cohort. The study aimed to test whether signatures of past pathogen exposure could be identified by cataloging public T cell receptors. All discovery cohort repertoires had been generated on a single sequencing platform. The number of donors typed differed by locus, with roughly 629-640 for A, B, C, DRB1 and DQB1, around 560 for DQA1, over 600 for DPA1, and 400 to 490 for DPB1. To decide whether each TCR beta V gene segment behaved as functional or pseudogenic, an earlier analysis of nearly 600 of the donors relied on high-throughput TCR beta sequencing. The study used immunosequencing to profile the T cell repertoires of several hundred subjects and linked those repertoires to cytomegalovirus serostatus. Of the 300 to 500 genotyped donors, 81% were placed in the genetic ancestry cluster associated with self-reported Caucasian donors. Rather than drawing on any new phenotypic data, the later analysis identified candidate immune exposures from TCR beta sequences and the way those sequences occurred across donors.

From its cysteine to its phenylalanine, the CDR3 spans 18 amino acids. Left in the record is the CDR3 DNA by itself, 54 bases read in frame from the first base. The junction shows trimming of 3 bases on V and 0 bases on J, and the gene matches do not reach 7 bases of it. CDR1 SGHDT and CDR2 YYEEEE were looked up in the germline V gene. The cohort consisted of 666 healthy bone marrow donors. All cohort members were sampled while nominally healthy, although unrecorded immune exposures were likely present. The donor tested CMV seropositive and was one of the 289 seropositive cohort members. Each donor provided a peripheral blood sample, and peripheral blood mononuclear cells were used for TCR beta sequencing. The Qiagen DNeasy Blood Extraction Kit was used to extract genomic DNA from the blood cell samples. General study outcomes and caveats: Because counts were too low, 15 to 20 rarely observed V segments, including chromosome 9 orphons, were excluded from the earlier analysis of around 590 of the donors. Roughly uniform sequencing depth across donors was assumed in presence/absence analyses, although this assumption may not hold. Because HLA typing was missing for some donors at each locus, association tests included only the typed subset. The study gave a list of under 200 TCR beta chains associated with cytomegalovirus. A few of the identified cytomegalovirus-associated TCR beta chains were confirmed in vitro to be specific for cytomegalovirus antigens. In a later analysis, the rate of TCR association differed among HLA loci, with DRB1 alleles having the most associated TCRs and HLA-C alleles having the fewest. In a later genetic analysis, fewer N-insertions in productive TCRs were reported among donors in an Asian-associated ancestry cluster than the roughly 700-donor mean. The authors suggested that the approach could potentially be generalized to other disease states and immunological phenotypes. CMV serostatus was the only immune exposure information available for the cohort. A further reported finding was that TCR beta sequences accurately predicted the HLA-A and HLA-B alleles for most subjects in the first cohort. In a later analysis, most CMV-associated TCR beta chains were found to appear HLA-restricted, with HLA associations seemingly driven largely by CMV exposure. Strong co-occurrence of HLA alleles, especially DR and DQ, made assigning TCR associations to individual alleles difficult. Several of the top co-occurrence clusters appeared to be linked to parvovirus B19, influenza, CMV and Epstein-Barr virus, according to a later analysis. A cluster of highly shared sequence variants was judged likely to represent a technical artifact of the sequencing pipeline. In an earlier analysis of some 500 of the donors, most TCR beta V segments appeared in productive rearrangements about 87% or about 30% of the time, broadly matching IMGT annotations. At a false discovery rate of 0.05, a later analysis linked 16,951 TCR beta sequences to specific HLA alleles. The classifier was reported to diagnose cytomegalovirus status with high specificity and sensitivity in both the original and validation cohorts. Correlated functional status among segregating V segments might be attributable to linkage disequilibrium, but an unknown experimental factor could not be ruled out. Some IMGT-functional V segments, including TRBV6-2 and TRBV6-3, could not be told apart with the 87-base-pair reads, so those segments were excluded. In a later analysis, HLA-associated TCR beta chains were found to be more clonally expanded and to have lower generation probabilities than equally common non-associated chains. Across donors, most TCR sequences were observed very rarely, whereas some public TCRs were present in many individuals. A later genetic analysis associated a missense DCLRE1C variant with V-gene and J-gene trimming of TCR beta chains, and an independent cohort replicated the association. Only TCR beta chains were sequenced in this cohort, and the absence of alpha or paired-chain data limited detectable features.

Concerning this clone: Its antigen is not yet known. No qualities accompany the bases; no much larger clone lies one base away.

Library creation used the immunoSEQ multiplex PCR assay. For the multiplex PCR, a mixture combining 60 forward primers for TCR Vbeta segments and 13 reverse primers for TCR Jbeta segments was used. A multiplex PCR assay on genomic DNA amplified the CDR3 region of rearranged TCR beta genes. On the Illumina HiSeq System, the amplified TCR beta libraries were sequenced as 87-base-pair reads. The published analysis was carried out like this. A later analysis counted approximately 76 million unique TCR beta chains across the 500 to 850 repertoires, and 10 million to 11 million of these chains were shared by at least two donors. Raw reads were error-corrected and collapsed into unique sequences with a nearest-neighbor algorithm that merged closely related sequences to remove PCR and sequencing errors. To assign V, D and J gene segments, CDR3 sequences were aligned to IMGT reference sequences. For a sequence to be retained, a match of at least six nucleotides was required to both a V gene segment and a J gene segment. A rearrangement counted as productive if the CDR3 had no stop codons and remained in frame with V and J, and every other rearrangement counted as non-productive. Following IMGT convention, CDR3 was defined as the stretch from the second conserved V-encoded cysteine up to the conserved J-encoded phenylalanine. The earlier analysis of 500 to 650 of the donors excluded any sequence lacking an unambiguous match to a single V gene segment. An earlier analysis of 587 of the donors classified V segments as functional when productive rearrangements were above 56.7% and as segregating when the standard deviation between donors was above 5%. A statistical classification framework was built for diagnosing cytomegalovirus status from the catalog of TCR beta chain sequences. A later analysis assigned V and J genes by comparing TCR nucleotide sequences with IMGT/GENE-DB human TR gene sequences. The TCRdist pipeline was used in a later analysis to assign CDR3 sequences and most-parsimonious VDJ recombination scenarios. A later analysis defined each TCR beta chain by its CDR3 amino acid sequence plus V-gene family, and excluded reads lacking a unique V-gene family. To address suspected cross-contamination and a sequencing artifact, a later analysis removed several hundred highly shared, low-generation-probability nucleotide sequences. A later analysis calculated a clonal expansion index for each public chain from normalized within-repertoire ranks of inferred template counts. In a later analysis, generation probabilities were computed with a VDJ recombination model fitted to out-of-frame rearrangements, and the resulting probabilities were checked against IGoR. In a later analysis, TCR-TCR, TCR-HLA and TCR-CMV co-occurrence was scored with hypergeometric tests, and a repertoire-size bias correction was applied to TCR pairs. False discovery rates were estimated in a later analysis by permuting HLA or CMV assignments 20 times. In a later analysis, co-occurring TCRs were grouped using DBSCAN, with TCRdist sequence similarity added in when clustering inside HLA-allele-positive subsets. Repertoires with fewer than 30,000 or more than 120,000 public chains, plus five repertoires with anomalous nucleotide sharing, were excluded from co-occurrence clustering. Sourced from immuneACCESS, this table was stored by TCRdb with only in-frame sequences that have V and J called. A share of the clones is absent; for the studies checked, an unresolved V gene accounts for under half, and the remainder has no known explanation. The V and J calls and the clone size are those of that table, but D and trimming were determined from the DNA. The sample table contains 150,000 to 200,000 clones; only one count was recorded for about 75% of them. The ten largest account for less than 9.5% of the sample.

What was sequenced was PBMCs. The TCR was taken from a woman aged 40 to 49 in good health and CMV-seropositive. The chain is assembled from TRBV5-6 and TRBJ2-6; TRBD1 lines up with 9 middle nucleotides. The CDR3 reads CASSSGQGPFSGANVLTF. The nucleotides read TGTGCCAGCAGCTCGGGACAGGGTCCTTTCTCTGGGGCCAACGTCCTGACTTTC.